This TCR beta chain was obtained from a study of blood T cell repertoires in COVID-19. Study as a whole: Both acute and convalescent COVID-19 samples were obtained from the United States, Italy and Spain.

CDR3 length: 16 amino acids. Trimming took off 1 base at V and 3 bases at J, with 16 bases between the two ends. Per germline, CDR1 SGDLS and CDR2 YYNGEE. Study processing details: The authors estimated nucleated cell counts from reference gene primer amplification. Sequenced by immunoSEQ multiplex PCR; TCRdb stores in-frame clones only, minus some. The DNA was the basis for D and trimming; V, J and clone size are from that table. The data hold hundreds of thousands of clones, with approximately 83% observed a single time. The rearrangement uses TRBV9 and TRBJ1-2; maybe TRBD1 (6 bases). Sequenced: peripheral blood. The TCR sequence derives from a woman under 40 with COVID-19, enrolled during active disease. The CDR3 reads CASSVSQTGLDYGYTF. The CDR3 DNA follows: TGTGCCAGCAGCGTATCCCAGACAGGCCTCGACTATGGCTACACCTTC.